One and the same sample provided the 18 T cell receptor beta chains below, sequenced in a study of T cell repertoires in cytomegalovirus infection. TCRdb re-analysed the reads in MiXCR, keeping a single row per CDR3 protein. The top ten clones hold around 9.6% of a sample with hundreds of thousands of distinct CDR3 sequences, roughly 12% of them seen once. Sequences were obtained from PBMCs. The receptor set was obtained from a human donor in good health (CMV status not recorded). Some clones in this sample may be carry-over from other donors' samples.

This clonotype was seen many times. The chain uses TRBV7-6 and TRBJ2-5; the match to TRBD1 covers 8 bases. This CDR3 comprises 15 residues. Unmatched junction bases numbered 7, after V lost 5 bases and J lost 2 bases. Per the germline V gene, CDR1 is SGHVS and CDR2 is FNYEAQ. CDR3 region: CASSPTGGGQETQYF. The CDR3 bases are TGTGCCAGCAGCCCCACAGGGGGTGGACAAGAGACCCAGTACTTC.

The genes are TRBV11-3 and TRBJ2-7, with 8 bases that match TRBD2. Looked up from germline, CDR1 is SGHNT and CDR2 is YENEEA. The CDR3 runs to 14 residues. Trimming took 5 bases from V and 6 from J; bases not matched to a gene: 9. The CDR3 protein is CASSPGTSLTEQYF. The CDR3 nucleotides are TGTGCCAGCAGCCCCGGGACTAGTCTCACCGAGCAGTACTTC.

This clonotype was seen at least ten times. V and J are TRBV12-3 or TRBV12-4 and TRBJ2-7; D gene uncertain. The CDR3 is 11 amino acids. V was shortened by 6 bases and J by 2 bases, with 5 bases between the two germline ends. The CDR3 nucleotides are TGTGCCAGCAGCCGCACCTACGAGCAGTACTTC. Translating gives CASSRTYEQYF.

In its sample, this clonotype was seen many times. CDR3 loop: CASSPPPGEGTTDTQYF. CDR3 coding DNA: TGTGCCAGCAGTCCCCCCCCGGGAGAGGGTACCACAGATACGCAGTATTTT. This chain uses TRBV28 with TRBJ2-3; perhaps TRBD2 as D (6 bases). V was trimmed by 5 bases and J by 2 bases, leaving 20 bases between them. This CDR3 spans 17 amino acids. The germline V gene encodes CDR1 MDHEN and CDR2 SYDVKM.

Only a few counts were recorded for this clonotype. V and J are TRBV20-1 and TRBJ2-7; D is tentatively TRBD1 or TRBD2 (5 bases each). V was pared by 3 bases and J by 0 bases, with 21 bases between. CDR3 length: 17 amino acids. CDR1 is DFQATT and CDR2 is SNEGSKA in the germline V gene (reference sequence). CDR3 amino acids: CSARGELVAKDSYEQYF. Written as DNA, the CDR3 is TGCAGTGCTAGGGGGGAACTAGTGGCAAAAGACTCCTACGAGCAGTACTTC.

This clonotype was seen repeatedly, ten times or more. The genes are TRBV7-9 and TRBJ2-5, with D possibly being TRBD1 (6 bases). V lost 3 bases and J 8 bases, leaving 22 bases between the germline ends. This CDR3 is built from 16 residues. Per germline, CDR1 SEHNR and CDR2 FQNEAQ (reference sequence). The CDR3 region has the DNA TGTGCCAGCAGCTTTGGGACATCACCTACGGAGGATACCCAGTACTTC. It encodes CASSFGTSPTEDTQYF.

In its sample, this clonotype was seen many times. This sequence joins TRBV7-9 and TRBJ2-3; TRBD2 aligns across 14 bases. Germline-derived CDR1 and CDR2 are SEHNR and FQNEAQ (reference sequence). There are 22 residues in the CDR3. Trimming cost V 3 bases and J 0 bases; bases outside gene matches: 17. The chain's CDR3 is CASSFPKRTSGRHFPSTDTQYF. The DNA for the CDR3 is TGTGCCAGCAGCTTCCCGAAAAGGACTAGCGGGAGGCACTTTCCTAGCACAGATACGCAGTATTTT.

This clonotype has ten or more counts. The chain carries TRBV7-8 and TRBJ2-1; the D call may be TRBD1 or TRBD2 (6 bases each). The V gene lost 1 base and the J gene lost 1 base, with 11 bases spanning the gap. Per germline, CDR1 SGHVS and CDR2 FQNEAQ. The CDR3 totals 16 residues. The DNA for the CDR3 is TGTGCCAGCAGCTTAGTCGGGGGCTCTTCCTACAATGAGCAGTTCTTC. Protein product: CASSLVGGSSYNEQFF.

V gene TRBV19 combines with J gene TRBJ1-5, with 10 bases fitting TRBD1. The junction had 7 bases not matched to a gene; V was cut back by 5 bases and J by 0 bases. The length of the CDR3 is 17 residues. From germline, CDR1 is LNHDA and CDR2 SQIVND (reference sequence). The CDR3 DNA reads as TGTGCCAGTAGTTCGACCGGGACAGGGGTTAGCAATCAGCCCCAGCATTTT. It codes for CASSSTGTGVSNQPQHF.

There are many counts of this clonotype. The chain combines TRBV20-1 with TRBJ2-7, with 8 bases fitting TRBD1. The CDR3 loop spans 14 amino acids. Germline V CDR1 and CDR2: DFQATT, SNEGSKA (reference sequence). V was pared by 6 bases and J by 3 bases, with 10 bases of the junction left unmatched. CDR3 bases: TGCAGTGCCCAAGGCCCAGGGGGCGACTACGAGCAGTACTTC. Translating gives CSAQGPGGDYEQYF.

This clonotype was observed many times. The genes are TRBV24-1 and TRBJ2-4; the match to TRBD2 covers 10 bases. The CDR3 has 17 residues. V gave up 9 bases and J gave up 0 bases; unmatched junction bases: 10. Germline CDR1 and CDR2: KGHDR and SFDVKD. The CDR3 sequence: CATQREGREGAKNIQYF. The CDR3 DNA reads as TGTGCCACCCAGCGGGAGGGCCGTGAGGGAGCCAAAAACATTCAGTACTTC.

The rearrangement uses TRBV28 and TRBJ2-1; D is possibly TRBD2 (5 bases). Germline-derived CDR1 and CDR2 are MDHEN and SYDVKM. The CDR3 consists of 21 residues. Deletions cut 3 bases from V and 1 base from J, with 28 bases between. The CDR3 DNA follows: TGTGCCAGCAGTTTGGCCCAACTACTAGGCAGGCTTGCGGAGTCCTACAATGAGCAGTTCTTC. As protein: CASSLAQLLGRLAESYNEQFF.

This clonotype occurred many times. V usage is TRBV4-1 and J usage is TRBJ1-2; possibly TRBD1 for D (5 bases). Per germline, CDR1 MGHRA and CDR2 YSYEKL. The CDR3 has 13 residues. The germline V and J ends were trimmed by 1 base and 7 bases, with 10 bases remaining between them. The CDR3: CASSQGIGVGYTF. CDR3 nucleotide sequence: TGCGCCAGCAGCCAAGGAATAGGGGTTGGCTACACCTTC.

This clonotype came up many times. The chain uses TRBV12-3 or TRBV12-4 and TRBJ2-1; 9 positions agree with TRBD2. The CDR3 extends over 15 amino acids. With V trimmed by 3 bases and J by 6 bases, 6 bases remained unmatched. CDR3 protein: CASSFSGGSLNEQFF. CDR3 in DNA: TGTGCCAGCAGTTTTAGCGGGGGCTCCCTCAATGAGCAGTTCTTC.

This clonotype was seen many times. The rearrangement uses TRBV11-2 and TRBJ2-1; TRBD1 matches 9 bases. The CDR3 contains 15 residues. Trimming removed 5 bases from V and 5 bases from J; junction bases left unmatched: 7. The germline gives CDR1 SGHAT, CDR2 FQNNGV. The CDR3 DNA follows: TGTGCCAGCAGCCCCCCGGGACAGGGTAACAATGAGCAGTTCTTC. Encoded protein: CASSPPGQGNNEQFF.

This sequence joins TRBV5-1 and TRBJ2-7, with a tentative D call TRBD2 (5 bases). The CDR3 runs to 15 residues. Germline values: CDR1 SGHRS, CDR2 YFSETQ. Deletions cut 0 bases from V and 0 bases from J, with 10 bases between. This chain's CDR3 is CASSLEPGSSYEQYF. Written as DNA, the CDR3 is TGCGCCAGCAGCTTGGAACCGGGAAGCTCCTACGAGCAGTACTTC.

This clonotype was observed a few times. CDR3 bases: TGTGCCAGCAGTGACTCAATGGGGGTAGCTTTCTTT. It yields the protein CASSDSMGVAFF. J is TRBJ1-1 and V is TRBV6-4; maybe TRBD1 (5 bases). Looked up from germline, CDR1 is MRHNA and CDR2 is SNTAGT. V was trimmed by 0 bases and J by 10 bases, leaving 9 bases between them. This CDR3 comprises 12 residues.

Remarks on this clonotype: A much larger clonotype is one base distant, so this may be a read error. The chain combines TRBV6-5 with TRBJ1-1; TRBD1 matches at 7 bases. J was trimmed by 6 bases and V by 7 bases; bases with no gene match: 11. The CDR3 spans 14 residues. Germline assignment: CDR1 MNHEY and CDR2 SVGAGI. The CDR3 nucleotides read TGTGCCAGCAACCGCAGGGGGGTGGCCGCTGAAGCTTTCTTT. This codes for CASNRRGVAAEAFF.